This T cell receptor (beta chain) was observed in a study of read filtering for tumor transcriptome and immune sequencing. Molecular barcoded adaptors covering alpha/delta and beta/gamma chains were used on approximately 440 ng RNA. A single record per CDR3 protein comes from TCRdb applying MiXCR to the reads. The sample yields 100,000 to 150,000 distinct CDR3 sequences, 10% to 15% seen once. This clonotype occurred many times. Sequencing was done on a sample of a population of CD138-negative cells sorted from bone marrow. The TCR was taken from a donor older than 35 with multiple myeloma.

CDR3 bases: TGTGCCAGCAGCGAAATTCTGCCGGGACAGGGCGCCTACGAGCAGTACTTC. Its protein is CASSEILPGQGAYEQYF. The genes are TRBV11-2 and TRBJ2-7, with 9 bases matching TRBD1. The CDR3 covers 17 residues. V was pared by 5 bases and J by 2 bases, with 13 bases of the junction left unmatched. Germline CDR1 SGHAT, CDR2 FQNNGV.